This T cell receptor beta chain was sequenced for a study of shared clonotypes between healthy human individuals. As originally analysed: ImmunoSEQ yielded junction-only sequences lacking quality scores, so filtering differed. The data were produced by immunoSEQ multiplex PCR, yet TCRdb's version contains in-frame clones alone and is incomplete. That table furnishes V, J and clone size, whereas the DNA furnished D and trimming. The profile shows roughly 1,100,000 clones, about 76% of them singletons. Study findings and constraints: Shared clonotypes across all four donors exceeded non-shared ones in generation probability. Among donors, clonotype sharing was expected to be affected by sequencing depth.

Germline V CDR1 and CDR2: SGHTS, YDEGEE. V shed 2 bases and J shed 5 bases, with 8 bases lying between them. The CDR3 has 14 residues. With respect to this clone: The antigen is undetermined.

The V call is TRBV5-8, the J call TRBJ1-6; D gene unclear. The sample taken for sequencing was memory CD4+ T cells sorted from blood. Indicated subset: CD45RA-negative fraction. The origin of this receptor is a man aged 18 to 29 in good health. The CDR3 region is CASSFPLDNSPLHF. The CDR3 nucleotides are TGTGCCAGCAGCTTCCCCCTGGATAATTCACCCCTCCACTTT.